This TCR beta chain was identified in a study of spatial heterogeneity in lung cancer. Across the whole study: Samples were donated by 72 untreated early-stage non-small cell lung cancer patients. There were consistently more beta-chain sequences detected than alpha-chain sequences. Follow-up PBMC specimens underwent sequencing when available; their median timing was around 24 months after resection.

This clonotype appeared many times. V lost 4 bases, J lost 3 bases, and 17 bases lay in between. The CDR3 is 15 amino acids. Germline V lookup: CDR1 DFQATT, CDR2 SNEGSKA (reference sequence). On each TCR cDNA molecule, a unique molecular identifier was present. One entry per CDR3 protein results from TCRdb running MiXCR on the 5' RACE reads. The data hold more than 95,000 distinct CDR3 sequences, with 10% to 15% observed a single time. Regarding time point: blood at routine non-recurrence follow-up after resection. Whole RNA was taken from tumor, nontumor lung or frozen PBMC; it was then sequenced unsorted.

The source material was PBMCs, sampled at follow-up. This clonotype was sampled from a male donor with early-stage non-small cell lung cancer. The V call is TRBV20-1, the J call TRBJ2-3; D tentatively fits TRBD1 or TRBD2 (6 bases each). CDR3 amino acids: CSAKHRGPRTDTQYF. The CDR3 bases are TGCAGTGCTAAACATCGGGGGCCGAGGACAGATACGCAGTATTTT.